What follows are 20 T cell receptor beta chains derived from one specimen sequenced in a study of cytomegalovirus exposure and HLA in healthy donors. Vbeta (60) and Jbeta (13) primers were used in the PCR. Clones were sequenced by immunoSEQ multiplex PCR, and TCRdb holds only the in-frame ones, with some missing. The repertoire holds under 90,000 clones, with approximately 70% as singletons. The sequenced sample consisted of PBMCs. Receptors originate from a woman aged 50 to 60 in good health and CMV-seropositive.

The rearrangement links TRBV6-1 to TRBJ2-1; D call uncertain. This CDR3 contains 17 residues. V lost 0 bases to trimming and J lost 5 bases, with 17 bases between them. Germline CDR1 is MNHNS and CDR2 is SASEGT. The DNA of the CDR3 is TGTGCCAGCAGTGAAGCGCTAGGTCGTCTCGGAAACAATGAGCAGTTCTTC. It yields the protein CASSEALGRLGNNEQFF.

This chain connects TRBV5-1 to TRBJ2-3; D perhaps matches TRBD2 (7 bases). The V gene's germline CDR1 is SGHRS and CDR2 YFSETQ. The CDR3 runs 14 residues. V lost 9 bases, J lost 5 bases, and 19 bases lay in between. CDR3 residues: CATTRGGEGDTQYF. CDR3 sequence (DNA): TGCGCCACTACGAGGGGGGGCGAGGGAGATACGCAGTATTTT. Full variable domain (outside the CDR3, taken from reference TRBV5-1 and TRBJ2-3): KAGVTQTPRYLIKTRGQQVTLSCSPISGHRSVSWYQQTPGQGLQFLFEYFSETQRNKGNFPGRFSGRQFSNSRSEMNVSTLELGDSALYLCATTRGGEGDTQYFGPGTRLTVL.

The V and J genes are TRBV5-4 and TRBJ2-2, with 8 positions matching TRBD1. The CDR3 spans 14 residues. The ends lost 4 bases at V and 7 bases at J; junction bases unmatched: 6. Germline V CDR1 and CDR2: SGHNT, YYREEE (reference sequence). CDR3 loop: CASSLDRAHGELFF. The CDR3 region has the DNA TGTGCCAGCAGCCTGGACAGGGCTCACGGGGAGCTGTTTTTT.

The chain has TRBV9 and TRBJ2-1, with 8 nucleotides matching TRBD2. The junction had 4 bases not matched to a gene; V was cut back by 0 bases and J by 5 bases. Germline CDR1 reads SGDLS; CDR2 reads YYNGEE. CDR3 length: 15 amino acids. The CDR3 reads CASSVAGGANNEQFF. The CDR3 DNA follows: TGTGCCAGCAGCGTAGCGGGAGGGGCTAACAATGAGCAGTTCTTC.

This clone showed up just a few times. The rearrangement joins TRBV7-2 to TRBJ1-1; tentatively, D is TRBD1 (6 bases). Germline loops: CDR1 SGHTA, CDR2 FQGNSA. The length of the CDR3 is 13 residues. V was shortened by 5 bases and J by 5 bases, with 12 bases between the two germline ends. The CDR3 bases are TGTGCCAGCAGCCGATTCGGACAGACTGAAGCTTTCTTT. It yields the protein CASSRFGQTEAFF.

The chain is built from TRBV29-1 and TRBJ2-5; TRBD1 agrees at 9 bases. Germline loops: CDR1 SQVTM, CDR2 ANQGSEA. V gave up 4 bases and J gave up 6 bases; unmatched junction bases: 3. The CDR3 consists of 12 residues. The CDR3 nucleotides are TGCAGCGTTGTGGACAGGGGTCAGACCCAGTACTTC. It encodes CSVVDRGQTQYF. The complete variable domain, with remaining parts taken from reference TRBV29-1 and TRBJ2-5, reads SAVISQKPSRDICQRGTSLTIQCQVDSQVTMMFWYRQQPGQSLTLIATANQGSEATYESGFVIDKFPISRPNLTFSTLTVSNMSPEDSSIYLCSVVDRGQTQYFGPGTRLLVL.

This clone was picked up a small number of times. The V gene is TRBV5-6, the J gene TRBJ1-3; a weak D match, TRBD1 (6 bases). This CDR3 is built from 16 residues. Germline V gene sequence: CDR1 SGHDT, CDR2 YYEEEE. The V end lost 1 base, the J end lost 0 bases, and 11 bases lay between the germline ends. CDR3 sequence: CASSLTGPLSGNTIYF. For the CDR3, the DNA is TGTGCCAGCAGCTTGACAGGGCCCCTCTCTGGAAACACCATATATTTT.

The chain has TRBV5-4 and TRBJ2-1, with 7 bases identical to TRBD2. Germline assignment: CDR1 SGHNT and CDR2 YYREEE (reference sequence). V lost 0 bases to trimming and J lost 5 bases; unmatched junction nucleotides: 5. This CDR3 spans 15 amino acids. CDR3 sequence: CASSLVSSGHNEQFF. The CDR3 coding sequence is TGTGCCAGCAGCTTGGTGTCTAGCGGACACAATGAGCAGTTCTTC.

DNA for the CDR3: TGTGCCAGCAGCTTAAATGGGCAGGGTGGGGAAAAACTGTTTTTT. It is translated as CASSLNGQGGEKLFF. The chain employs TRBV7-9 and TRBJ1-4, with D perhaps TRBD1 (5 bases). Trimming cost V 2 bases and J 8 bases, with 15 bases left between them. This CDR3 comprises 15 residues. In germline, CDR1 is SEHNR, CDR2 FQNEAQ (reference sequence).

This chain joins TRBV4-3 and TRBJ2-7, with D perhaps matching TRBD1 (6 bases). Germline V lookup: CDR1 LGHNA, CDR2 YSLEER. The CDR3 spans 14 residues. The V and J ends lost 1 base and 3 bases respectively, with 10 bases between them. The CDR3 DNA sequence: TGCGCCAGCAGCCAAGGGGGGCAGGGCTACGAGCAGTACTTC. Translating it yields CASSQGGQGYEQYF.

The rearrangement joins TRBV4-3 to TRBJ1-2; 8 nucleotides align to TRBD1. V lost 4 bases, J lost 4 bases, and 5 bases stayed unmatched. Germline CDR1 is LGHNA and CDR2 is YSLEER. There are 14 residues in the CDR3. The CDR3 DNA is TGCGCCAGCAGCCCCCTAGGACAGGGCTATGGCTACACCTTC. Encoded protein: CASSPLGQGYGYTF.

This chain uses TRBV6-5 with TRBJ1-1; 7 bases fit TRBD1. The CDR3 has 15 residues. With V trimmed by 6 bases and J by 0 bases, 7 bases remained unmatched. Per the germline V gene, CDR1 is MNHEY and CDR2 is SVGAGI. CDR3 region: CASRRQGFVNTEAFF. The CDR3 nucleotides are TGTGCCAGCAGACGACAGGGCTTCGTGAACACTGAAGCTTTCTTT.

The V gene is TRBV6-5, the J gene TRBJ1-2; unclear D gene. There are 16 residues in the CDR3. V lost 2 bases and J lost 0, with 13 bases in between. Looked up from germline, CDR1 is MNHEY and CDR2 is SVGAGI. CDR3 coding DNA: TGTGCCAGCAGTTACCCCCGACACACAGCTAACTATGGCTACACCTTC. Translated, it gives CASSYPRHTANYGYTF.

V gene TRBV7-2 combines with J gene TRBJ2-1; maybe TRBD1 (7 bases). Germline CDR1 and CDR2: SGHTA and FQGNSA. Trimming stripped 7 bases from V and 4 bases from J, with 17 bases between. The CDR3 contains 15 residues. The CDR3 loop is CASNQGGSPYNEQFF. CDR3 nucleotides: TGTGCCAGCAACCAGGGGGGATCTCCTTACAATGAGCAGTTCTTC.

This clone was seen only a few times. V usage is TRBV28 and J usage is TRBJ1-2, with D unresolved. The CDR3 covers 14 residues. Germline assignment: CDR1 MDHEN and CDR2 SYDVKM. With 3 bases removed from V and 4 bases from J, the gap between germline ends came to 12 bases. CDR3 nucleotides: TGTGCCAGCAGTTTGCAGATGTCGGGCTATGGCTACACCTTC. The encoded protein is CASSLQMSGYGYTF.

V usage is TRBV28 and J usage is TRBJ2-1, with a tentative D call TRBD1 (5 bases). The V end was cut by 5 bases, the J end by 4 bases, with 9 bases between. The length of the CDR3 is 13 residues. The germline CDR1 and CDR2 sequences are MDHEN and SYDVKM. The CDR3 nucleotides read TGTGCCAGCAGTGCACAGGCTTACAATGAGCAGTTCTTC. Translated: CASSAQAYNEQFF.

V is TRBV4-1 and J is TRBJ2-3; 8 bases are a match to TRBD1. V trimming: 2 bases; J trimming: 11 bases; junction bases outside the gene matches: 6. Germline V gives CDR1 MGHRA, CDR2 YSYEKL. The CDR3 sequence is 13 residues long. The CDR3 spells CASSQPTGGKQYF. CDR3 sequence (DNA): TGCGCCAGCAGCCAACCTACAGGGGGGAAGCAGTATTTT.

The chain is built from TRBV14 and TRBJ2-7; TRBD2 matches 7 bases. This CDR3 contains 14 residues. V gave up 4 bases and J gave up 6 bases; unmatched junction bases: 9. Per the germline V gene, CDR1 is SGHDN and CDR2 is FVKESK. In DNA form, the CDR3 reads TGTGCCAGCAGCCGAGATCTAGGACTAGGCGAGCAGTACTTC. This codes for CASSRDLGLGEQYF.

The chain has TRBV2 and TRBJ2-1; 8 positions agree with TRBD2. Losses at the gene ends were 7 bases for V and 12 bases for J; bases not matched to a gene: 14. This CDR3 is 14 amino acids long. Germline V gene data show CDR1 as SNHLY and CDR2 as FYNNEI. This CDR3 is CASIDPSGREGQFF. The CDR3 nucleotides read TGTGCCAGCATAGACCCGAGCGGGAGAGAGGGGCAGTTCTTC.

This clone was recorded a few times. This chain uses TRBV6-5 with TRBJ2-7, with 9 nucleotides matching TRBD2. CDR3 length: 15 amino acids. V lost 4 bases, J lost 0 bases, and 4 bases stayed unmatched. Germline CDR1 reads MNHEY; CDR2 reads SVGAGI. The CDR3 protein is CASSSSGRSSYEQYF. The CDR3 DNA sequence: TGTGCCAGCAGTTCAAGCGGGAGGAGCTCCTACGAGCAGTACTTC.